The 3 T cell receptor beta chains in this list originate from one sample, sequenced in a study of T-cell memory formation after mild COVID-19. Each CDR3 protein gets one entry after TCRdb re-called the 5' RACE reads with MiXCR. The sample includes some 200,000 distinct CDR3 sequences, more than 8% of them seen just once. Sequenced material: PBMCs or a T cell subset sorted from them (not recorded which). All receptors derive from a man between 18 and 29 years old who had mild COVID-19 (a few samples of this study predate the infection). Cell type and time point are not known.

The chain is built from TRBV5-1 and TRBJ2-1; D possibly corresponds to TRBD1 (6 bases). The CDR3 covers 14 residues. With 4 bases removed from V and 8 bases from J, the gap between germline ends came to 16 bases. Germline lookup yields CDR1 SGHRS and CDR2 YFSETQ. CDR3 in amino acids: CASSTTHRDDEQFF. CDR3 bases: TGCGCCAGCAGCACGACCCACAGGGACGATGAGCAGTTCTTC.

A few counts support this clonotype. The chain employs TRBV6-5 and TRBJ1-1; no definite D call. CDR1 is MNHEY and CDR2 is SVGAGI in the germline V gene. This CDR3 region has 13 residues. V lost 2 bases, J lost 3 bases, and 7 bases lay in between. The CDR3 nucleotides are TGTGCCAGCAGTTACCTACAAGACACTGAAGCTTTCTTT. Amino acid sequence: CASSYLQDTEAFF.

The sample holds a few counts of this clonotype. The V call is TRBV20-1, the J call TRBJ1-4; 10 bases are shared with TRBD1. Germline V lookup: CDR1 DFQATT, CDR2 SNEGSKA (reference sequence). This CDR3 comprises 15 residues. The ends lost 2 bases at V and 7 bases at J; junction bases unmatched: 7. The CDR3 loop is CSARPRDRGFEKLFF. The CDR3 DNA reads as TGCAGTGCTAGACCCCGGGACAGGGGTTTTGAAAAACTGTTTTTT.